The rows below give T cell receptor beta chains drawn from one sample of a study of blood T cell repertoires in COVID-19. Clones were read by immunoSEQ multiplex PCR, and TCRdb kept only the in-frame ones, dropping some. The data contain some 140,000 clones, roughly four fifths of them singletons. Sequencing used peripheral blood. The receptor set was obtained from a man at least 80 years old with acute or convalescent COVID-19. Each CDR3 is given without its conserved first and last residue.

J gene: TRBJ2-3; V gene: TRBV30; CDR3 protein: AWSSGGGGRTDTQY
J gene: TRBJ2-4; V gene: TRBV5-5; CDR3 protein: ASSPALGQGNIQY
J gene: TRBJ2-2; V gene: TRBV5-1; CDR3 protein: ASSLFGQGRAGELF
J gene: TRBJ1-5; V gene: TRBV24-1; CDR3 protein: ATSGAGWQPQH
J gene: TRBJ2-1; V gene: TRBV9; CDR3 protein: ASSVGFGGSYNEQF
J gene: TRBJ2-7; V gene: TRBV5-1; CDR3 protein: ASSLDPTVYEQY
J gene: TRBJ1-2; V gene: TRBV4-1; CDR3 protein: ASSQVHLTDDYGYT
J gene: TRBJ1-1; V gene: TRBV10-3; CDR3 protein: ASRLGVNTEAF
J gene: TRBJ1-1; V gene: TRBV19; CDR3 protein: ASSMDREAAEAF
J gene: TRBJ2-7; V gene: TRBV25-1; CDR3 protein: ASSAGLAGVTYEQY
J gene: TRBJ2-7; V gene: TRBV12-3/TRBV12-4; CDR3 protein: ASSWDRYEQY